What follows are 20 T cell receptor beta chains derived from one specimen sequenced in a study of T cells in women clearing cervical HPV infection. Using immunoSEQ multiplex PCR, the repertoire was profiled, and TCRdb retains in-frame clones only, with some absent. In all, the sample yields tens of thousands of clones. Sequenced material: blood buffy coat. All receptors derive from a woman aged 18 to 75 with a cervical HPV16 infection that either progressed to CIN3+ or cleared (not recorded which).

The CDR3 sequence: CASSPRQGEETQYF. CDR3 bases read: TGTGCCAGCAGTCCAAGACAGGGAGAAGAGACG. The rearrangement joins TRBV6-4 to TRBJ2-3, with 7 positions matching TRBD1. The read finishes 3 residues shy of the CDR3 end, and the germline J gene is used to complete it. This CDR3 spans 14 amino acids. In germline, CDR1 is MRHNA, CDR2 SNTAGT.

Comments on this clone: The observed sequence ends 3 residues before the CDR3 terminus, with the missing tail filled in from the germline J gene. The chain employs TRBV2 and TRBJ1-5; D possibly corresponds to TRBD1 (5 bases). The CDR3 extends over 13 amino acids. Trimming shortened V by 5 bases and J by 7 bases, and 12 bases separated the two germline ends. Germline V gives CDR1 SNHLY, CDR2 FYNNEI. The CDR3 DNA, read in part, is TGTGCCAGCAGTCAGGACACAGGACAGCCC. Its translation: CASSQDTGQP. Given in full, the CDR3 is CASSQDTGQPQHF.

Of note for this clone: Sequencing ends 3 residues short of the CDR3 end; the germline J gene provides the rest. The V gene is TRBV5-1, the J gene TRBJ2-2; 16 bases align to TRBD2. The CDR3 contains 17 residues. Germline CDR1 reads SGHRS; CDR2 reads YFSETQ. J gave up 4 bases and V 3 bases, and 3 bases lay outside the gene matches. This chain's CDR3 is CASSSGLAGGRTGELFF. The covered CDR3 bases are TGCGCCAGCAGCTCGGGACTAGCGGGGGGGCGCACCGGGGAG.

Turning to this clone: The read stops 3 residues short of the end of the CDR3; the missing end is completed from the germline J gene. The chain employs TRBV10-3 and TRBJ1-5; D perhaps matches TRBD1 (5 bases). V lost 6 bases and J 2 bases, leaving 17 bases between the germline ends. The germline V gene encodes CDR1 ENHRY and CDR2 SYGVKD. This CDR3 is built from 16 residues. CDR3 DNA (partial): TGTGCCATCAGGCCCCCCCATGGGGCGGGCAATCAGCCC. This gives the protein CAIRPPHGAGNQP. The whole CDR3 protein reads CAIRPPHGAGNQPQHF.

Notes on this clone: The CDR3 extends 3 residues past the end of the read, so its final part is completed from the germline J gene. This chain joins TRBV5-1 and TRBJ1-2, with D hard to call. Deletions cut 4 bases from V and 1 base from J, with 8 bases between. This CDR3 region has 13 residues. Germline CDR1 reads SGHRS; CDR2 reads YFSETQ. CDR3 DNA (partial): TGCGCCAGCAGCAGTTACGGTAACTATGGC. This codes for CASSSYGNYG. The full CDR3 protein reads CASSSYGNYGYTF.

On this clone itself: The read stops 3 residues short of the end of the CDR3; the missing end is completed from the germline J gene. The J gene is TRBJ1-2, the V gene TRBV9; 7 bases are a match to TRBD1. The CDR3 length is 15 residues. Germline V CDR1 and CDR2: SGDLS, YYNGEE. V gave up 0 bases and J gave up 2 bases; unmatched junction bases: 4. Incomplete CDR3 DNA: TGTGCCAGCAGCGTAGCTCCAGGGGGGAACTATGGC. Translating it yields CASSVAPGGNYG. The complete CDR3 reads CASSVAPGGNYGYTF.

With respect to this clone: The CDR3 end is not reached by the read, which stops 3 residues before it; the germline J gene fills it in. This chain uses TRBV19 with TRBJ2-1; a possible D gene is TRBD2 (7 bases). Germline V gene sequence: CDR1 LNHDA, CDR2 SQIVND (reference sequence). The CDR3 loop spans 16 amino acids. V was shortened by 1 base and J by 1 base, with 11 bases between the two germline ends. The CDR3 is CASSIVGGGSYNEQFF. CDR3 bases read: TGTGCCAGTAGTATAGTGGGAGGGGGTTCCTACAATGAG. Based on the CDR3 plus reference TRBV19 and TRBJ2-1, the full variable domain is DGGITQSPKYLFRKEGQNVTLSCEQNLNHDAMYWYRQDPGQGLRLIYYSQIVNDFQKGDIAEGYSVSREKKESFPLTVTSAQKNPTAFYLCASSIVGGGSYNEQFFGPGTRLTVL.

With regard to this clone: From the germline J gene comes the end of the CDR3, since the read stops 3 residues before it. This chain links TRBV30 with TRBJ1-4; no reliable D call. The CDR3 consists of 13 residues. Looked up from germline, CDR1 is GTSNPN and CDR2 is SVGIG (reference sequence). The germline V and J ends were trimmed by 2 bases and 7 bases, with 11 bases remaining between them. CDR3 DNA, as far as it was read: TGTGCCTGGAGTTTAAATACTTTTGAAAAA. Its protein product is CAWSLNTFEK. The full-length CDR3 reads as CAWSLNTFEKLFF.

Judged by frequency, this clone is medium-sized. The read comes to an end 3 residues before the CDR3 does, leaving the germline J gene to fill in the end. The chain employs TRBV29-1 and TRBJ1-1; D unresolved. CDR1 and CDR2 from the germline V gene are SQVTM and ANQGSEA. V was shortened by 4 bases and J by 1 base, with 7 bases between the two germline ends. CDR3 length equals 12 residues. The CDR3 bases that were read are TGCAGCGTTGCCACAACGAACACTGAA. Translation gives CSVATTNTE. The full CDR3 reads CSVATTNTEAFF.

About this clone: At one of its ends the junction is not consistent with the germline gene, which may arise from a read error. The CDR3 extends 3 residues past the end of the read, so its final part is completed from the germline J gene. This rearrangement joins TRBV10-1 to TRBJ2-7, with 9 bases that match TRBD1. The CDR3 extends over 15 amino acids. Germline assignment: CDR1 WNHNN and CDR2 SYGVQD (reference sequence). The DNA read from the CDR3 is TGCGTCAGCAGTGCTAATACCGGGACAGGGACCGAG. It translates to CVSSANTGTGTE. The CDR3 reads in full as CVSSANTGTGTEQYF.

On this clone itself: From the germline J gene comes the end of the CDR3, since the read stops 3 residues before it. The rearrangement links TRBV11-2 to TRBJ2-5; possible D gene TRBD2, 5 bases. Germline loops: CDR1 SGHAT, CDR2 FQNNGV. The CDR3 sequence is 13 residues long. Between the trimmed V and J ends, which lost 4 bases and 5 bases, there was a span of 11 bases. CDR3: CASSSSYSETQYF. The DNA read from the CDR3 is TGTGCCAGCAGCTCTAGCTATTCGGAGACC.

With respect to this clone: The read ends 3 residues before the CDR3 terminus; that terminus is restored from the germline J gene. The chain employs TRBV7-2 and TRBJ2-5; 11 bases map to TRBD2. The ends lost 6 bases at V and 2 bases at J; junction bases unmatched: 2. Germline V lookup: CDR1 SGHTA, CDR2 FQGNSA. CDR3 length equals 14 residues. The CDR3 sequence: CASSIAGGQETQYF. The sequenced part of the CDR3 DNA is TGTGCCAGCAGTATAGCGGGGGGGCAAGAGACC.

This clone shows up as medium-sized (0.01 to 0.1%) by frequency. The CDR3 loop is CASSQGLLNQPQHF. CDR3 DNA (partial): TGTGCCAGCTCCCAGGGGTTGCTCAATCAGCCC. This chain links TRBV18 with TRBJ1-5; tentatively, D is TRBD1 (6 bases). The read terminates 3 residues before the CDR3 end, so the remaining end is supplied by the germline J gene. The V gene's germline CDR1 is KGHSH and CDR2 LQKENI. Trimming shortened V by 6 bases and J by 3 bases, and 12 bases separated the two germline ends. This CDR3 contains 14 residues.

Notes on this clone: The CDR3 goes on 3 residues after the read ends, and that part is filled in from the germline J gene. The chain has TRBV19 and TRBJ2-5; TRBD2 matches 12 bases. V lost 3 bases, J lost 3 bases, and 5 bases stayed unmatched. Germline loops: CDR1 LNHDA, CDR2 SQIVND (reference sequence). The CDR3 extends over 16 amino acids. The sequenced CDR3 bases are TGTGCCAGTAGTATCGAGACTAGCGGGGGAAAAGAGACC. This codes for CASSIETSGGKET. The full-length CDR3 reads as CASSIETSGGKETQYF. Filled out from reference TRBV19 and TRBJ2-5, the complete variable domain reads DGGITQSPKYLFRKEGQNVTLSCEQNLNHDAMYWYRQDPGQGLRLIYYSQIVNDFQKGDIAEGYSVSREKKESFPLTVTSAQKNPTAFYLCASSIETSGGKETQYFGPGTRLLVL.

As concerns this clone: The read stops 3 residues short of the end of the CDR3; the missing end is completed from the germline J gene. The chain uses TRBV30 and TRBJ2-1; D may be TRBD2 (5 bases). Deletions cut 1 base from V and 5 bases from J, with 12 bases between. The CDR3 length is 14 residues. Germline-derived CDR1 and CDR2 are GTSNPN and SVGIG (reference sequence). CDR3 in amino acids: CAWSARRRDNEQFF. CDR3 bases read: TGTGCCTGGAGTGCTCGACGGCGGGACAATGAG.

Comment on this clone: Read data end 3 residues before the CDR3 end; the end is taken from the germline J gene. This rearrangement joins TRBV19 to TRBJ2-7, with 8 bases matching TRBD1. There are 16 residues in the CDR3. With V trimmed by 8 bases and J by 0 bases, 12 bases remained unmatched. The V gene's germline CDR1 is LNHDA and CDR2 SQIVND (reference sequence). CDR3 bases read: TGTGCCAGTTCCGGACAGGGTCTATTAAGCTCCTACGAG. As protein: CASSGQGLLSSYE. The entire CDR3 protein is CASSGQGLLSSYEQYF.

On this clone: The read is 3 residues too short to cover the CDR3 end, so that end is filled in from the germline J gene. This chain connects TRBV2 to TRBJ1-2; the D gene is possibly TRBD1 (6 bases). This CDR3 comprises 14 residues. Per germline, CDR1 SNHLY and CDR2 FYNNEI. Incomplete CDR3 DNA: TGTGCCAGCAGCCTAGGACAGACCGTAGGAGGC. It specifies CASSLGQTVGG. The complete CDR3 reads CASSLGQTVGGYTF.

CDR3 bases read: TGCGCCAGCAGCTTAGGTCCAGGCACTGAA. This gives the protein CASSLGPGTE. The full CDR3 protein is CASSLGPGTEAFF. The chain carries TRBV10-1 and TRBJ1-1; D remains ambiguous. The CDR3 end falls 3 residues outside the read, so it is completed with the germline J gene. Trimming took 6 bases from V and 4 from J, leaving 12 bases between them. The CDR3 runs 13 residues. The germline gives CDR1 WNHNN, CDR2 SYGVQD (reference sequence).

Comments on this clone: The DNA ends 3 residues before the CDR3 does, and the rest of the CDR3 is filled in from the germline J gene. The chain couples TRBV18 to TRBJ2-7; TRBD1 is a possible D gene (5 bases). With 6 bases removed from V and 2 bases from J, the gap between germline ends came to 17 bases. CDR1 and CDR2 from the germline V gene are KGHSH and LQKENI. The CDR3 covers 15 residues. The CDR3 loop is CASSPGQIAPYEQYF. The covered CDR3 bases are TGTGCCAGCTCCCCCGGACAAATTGCGCCCTACGAG.

As for this clone: The CDR3 end falls 3 residues outside the read, so it is completed with the germline J gene. The rearrangement links TRBV5-1 to TRBJ2-5, with 7 positions matching TRBD2. The CDR3 loop spans 15 amino acids. Germline trimming cut 4 bases from V and 2 bases from J; bases unmatched to any gene: 8. Germline CDR1 SGHRS, CDR2 YFSETQ. The CDR3 loop reads CASSILGTTQETQYF. The sequenced CDR3 bases are TGCGCCAGCAGCATACTTGGGACTACGCAAGAGACC.